Presented here are 14 T cell receptor beta chains from one specimen sequenced in a study of T cell repertoires in cytomegalovirus infection. TCRdb re-derived calls from the reads in MiXCR, one entry per CDR3 protein. The table has roughly 320,000 distinct CDR3 sequences, about 9.1% seen once. The source material was PBMCs. These receptor sequences come from a human donor in good health (CMV status not recorded). Some clones in this sample may be carry-over from other donors' samples.

This clonotype was counted only a few times. V is TRBV15 and J is TRBJ2-1; either TRBD1 or TRBD2 may supply D (6 bases each). V lost 4 bases and J 8 bases, leaving 12 bases between the germline ends. The CDR3 totals 13 residues. CDR1 LNHNV and CDR2 YYDKDF come from the germline V gene (reference sequence). The DNA of the CDR3 is TGTGCCACCAGCACTGGGGGGCGGGATGAGCAGTTCTTC. It translates to CATSTGGRDEQFF.

The chain combines TRBV20-1 with TRBJ1-5, with a tentative D call TRBD1 (6 bases). The CDR3 totals 14 residues. CDR1 and CDR2 (germline): DFQATT, SNEGSKA (reference sequence). V was cut by 6 bases and J by 0 bases, with 12 bases left in between. CDR3 protein: CSARQEISNQPQHF. In DNA, the CDR3 is TGCAGTGCCAGACAGGAAATTAGCAATCAGCCCCAGCATTTT.

The table lists this clonotype with a few counts. The rearrangement links TRBV19 to TRBJ2-2; D remains ambiguous. V was trimmed by 6 bases and J by 1 base, leaving 12 bases between them. CDR3 length equals 15 residues. CDR1 LNHDA and CDR2 SQIVND come from the germline V gene (reference sequence). The CDR3 DNA reads as TGTGCCAGTAGGGCCTTTGTTGGGAACACCGGGGAGCTGTTTTTT. It specifies CASRAFVGNTGELFF. The full variable domain, rest sourced from reference TRBV19 and TRBJ2-2, is DGGITQSPKYLFRKEGQNVTLSCEQNLNHDAMYWYRQDPGQGLRLIYYSQIVNDFQKGDIAEGYSVSREKKESFPLTVTSAQKNPTAFYLCASRAFVGNTGELFFGEGSRLTVL.

This clonotype was seen at least ten times. The CDR3 coding sequence is TGTGCCAGCAGCAGCACCGGGAGGGGCCCCTTTTCCTCCGGGGGGGCCCCTTACGAGCAGTACTTC. It translates to CASSSTGRGPFSSGGAPYEQYF. The V and J genes are TRBV14 and TRBJ2-7; 8 bases agree with TRBD2. The trim removed 5 bases at V and 4 bases at J, leaving 31 bases unmatched. CDR1 is SGHDN and CDR2 is FVKESK in the germline V gene. CDR3 length: 22 amino acids.

In its sample, this clonotype was seen many times. DNA for the CDR3: TGTGCCAGCAGCCCCTGGACAGGGAAAACTGAGCAGTTCTTC. Its protein is CASSPWTGKTEQFF. V usage is TRBV7-8 and J usage is TRBJ2-1; 8 nucleotides agree with TRBD1. The ends lost 5 bases at V and 9 bases at J; junction bases unmatched: 9. Germline V CDR1 and CDR2: SGHVS, FQNEAQ. This CDR3 has 14 amino acids.

The chain is built from TRBV20-1 and TRBJ2-7; perhaps TRBD1 as D (6 bases). From germline, CDR1 is DFQATT and CDR2 SNEGSKA (reference sequence). The CDR3 loop spans 13 amino acids. V lost 6 bases, J lost 4 bases, and 16 bases lay in between. CDR3 in amino acids: CSASGIGGYEQYF. The CDR3 coding sequence is TGCAGTGCATCCGGGATAGGGGGATACGAGCAGTACTTC.

This clonotype occurred many times. V usage is TRBV20-1 and J usage is TRBJ1-3; the D is unclear. CDR1 and CDR2 from the germline V gene are DFQATT and SNEGSKA (reference sequence). The CDR3 loop spans 15 amino acids. V gave up 0 bases and J gave up 0 bases, with 9 bases separating them. As DNA, the CDR3 is TGCAGTGCTAGAGACCTTGGAAGCTCTGGAAACACCATATATTTT. This sequence encodes CSARDLGSSGNTIYF.

This clonotype was seen only a few times. V and J are TRBV20-1 and TRBJ2-5, with D perhaps matching TRBD2 (7 bases). There are 15 residues in the CDR3. In germline, CDR1 is DFQATT, CDR2 SNEGSKA (reference sequence). Trimming pared 0 bases from V and 5 bases from J, leaving 16 bases between. CDR3 nucleotide sequence: TGCAGTGCTAGAGAGGGGGGGGGCCCCATGGAGACCCAGTACTTC. This translates into CSAREGGGPMETQYF.

There are many counts of this clonotype. The chain employs TRBV12-3 or TRBV12-4 and TRBJ2-3; no definite D call. This CDR3 region has 14 residues. Trimming pared 8 bases from V and 2 bases from J, leaving 14 bases between. CDR3 amino acids: CASALGWDTDTQYF. Written as DNA, the CDR3 is TGTGCCAGCGCCCTGGGATGGGACACAGATACGCAGTATTTT.

The rearrangement uses TRBV12-3 or TRBV12-4 and TRBJ1-5; D remains unclear. The germline V and J ends were trimmed by 6 bases and 5 bases, with 17 bases remaining between them. This CDR3 region has 15 residues. The CDR3 is CASSLSWSAYQPQHF. CDR3 nucleotides: TGTGCCAGCAGCTTATCGTGGTCGGCGTATCAGCCCCAGCATTTT.

In this sample, this clonotype turned up many times. The chain recombines TRBV6-2 or TRBV6-3 with TRBJ2-1; D uncertain. CDR3 size: 16 residues. V was shortened by 2 bases and J by 0 bases, with 11 bases between the two germline ends. Germline CDR1 is MNHEY and CDR2 is SVGEGT. CDR3 protein: CASSYDGLSSYNEQFF. The CDR3 coding sequence is TGTGCCAGCAGTTACGATGGGCTGAGCTCCTACAATGAGCAGTTCTTC.

This clonotype came up many times. The chain links TRBV25-1 to TRBJ2-7; possibly TRBD2 for D (6 bases). CDR1 and CDR2 (germline): MGHDK, SYGVNS. V lost 2 bases to trimming and J lost 1 base, with 9 bases between them. The CDR3 has 14 amino acids. The CDR3 DNA follows: TGTGCCAGCAGTGAAGTTGGGGGGTCCTACGAGCAGTACTTC. This translates into CASSEVGGSYEQYF.

Only a few counts were recorded for this clonotype. The chain recombines TRBV18 with TRBJ1-5; TRBD1 is a possible D gene (5 bases). V gave up 3 bases and J gave up 2 bases, with 17 bases separating them. Germline CDR1 and CDR2: KGHSH and LQKENI. The CDR3 totals 17 residues. CDR3 in DNA: TGTGCCAGCTCACCCCCGGGCTCGGGGGGACGCAATCAGCCCCAGCATTTT. Translation gives CASSPPGSGGRNQPQHF.

This clonotype has ten or more counts. V and J are TRBV7-8 and TRBJ2-5; D is perhaps TRBD1 or TRBD2 (5 bases each). There are 15 residues in the CDR3. CDR1 and CDR2 from the germline V gene are SGHVS and FQNEAQ. Between the trimmed V and J ends, which lost 3 bases and 5 bases, there was a span of 16 bases. CDR3 in amino acids: CASSFPRAAGETQYF. The CDR3 DNA is TGTGCCAGCAGCTTCCCGCGGGCAGCAGGGGAGACCCAGTACTTC.